This T cell receptor (beta chain) was sequenced during a study of blood T cell repertoires in COVID-19. Germline V gene sequence: CDR1 MNHNS, CDR2 SASEGT. The CDR3 consists of 15 residues. Trimming took 2 bases from V and 3 from J, leaving 13 bases between them. Generated by immunoSEQ multiplex PCR, the TCRdb table keeps only in-frame clones and is missing some. The sample consists of under 350,000 clones, 70% to 90% of them appearing once. This chain links TRBV6-1 with TRBJ2-5; D call uncertain. Sequencing was done on a sample of peripheral blood. The receptor comes from a woman aged 70 to 79 with acute or convalescent COVID-19. The CDR3 spells CASSENGLLKETQYF. In DNA, the CDR3 is TGTGCCAGCAGTGAAAATGGCCTTTTGAAAGAGACCCAGTACTTC.